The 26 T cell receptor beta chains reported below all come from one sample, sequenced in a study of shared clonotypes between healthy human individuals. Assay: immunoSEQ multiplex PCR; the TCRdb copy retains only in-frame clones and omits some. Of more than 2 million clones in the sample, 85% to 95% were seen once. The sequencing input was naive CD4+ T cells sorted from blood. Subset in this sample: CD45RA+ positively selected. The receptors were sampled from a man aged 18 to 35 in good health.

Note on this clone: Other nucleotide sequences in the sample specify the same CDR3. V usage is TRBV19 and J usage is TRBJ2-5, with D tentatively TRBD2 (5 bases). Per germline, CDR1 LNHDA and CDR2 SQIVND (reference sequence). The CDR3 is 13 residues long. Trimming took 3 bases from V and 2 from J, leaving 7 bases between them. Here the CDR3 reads CASSIGGQETQYF. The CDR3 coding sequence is TGTGCCAGTAGTATTGGCGGGCAAGAGACCCAGTACTTC.

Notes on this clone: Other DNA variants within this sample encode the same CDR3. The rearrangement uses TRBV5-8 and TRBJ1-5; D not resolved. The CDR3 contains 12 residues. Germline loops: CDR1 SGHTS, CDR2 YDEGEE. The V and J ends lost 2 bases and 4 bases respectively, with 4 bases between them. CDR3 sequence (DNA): TGTGCCAGCAGCTTCCTGAATCAGCCCCAGCATTTT. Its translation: CASSFLNQPQHF.

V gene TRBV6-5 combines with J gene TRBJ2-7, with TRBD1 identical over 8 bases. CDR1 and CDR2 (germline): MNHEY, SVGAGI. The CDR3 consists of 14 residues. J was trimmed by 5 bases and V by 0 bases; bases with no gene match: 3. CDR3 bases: TGTGCCAGCAGTTACTCACAGGGGGGAAACGAGCAGTACTTC. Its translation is CASSYSQGGNEQYF.

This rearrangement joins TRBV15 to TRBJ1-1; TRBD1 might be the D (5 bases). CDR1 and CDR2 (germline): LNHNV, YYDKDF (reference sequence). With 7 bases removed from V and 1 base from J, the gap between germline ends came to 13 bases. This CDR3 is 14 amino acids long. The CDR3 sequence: CATKLGPGNTEAFF. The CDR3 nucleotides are TGTGCCACCAAATTGGGACCGGGGAACACTGAAGCTTTCTTT.

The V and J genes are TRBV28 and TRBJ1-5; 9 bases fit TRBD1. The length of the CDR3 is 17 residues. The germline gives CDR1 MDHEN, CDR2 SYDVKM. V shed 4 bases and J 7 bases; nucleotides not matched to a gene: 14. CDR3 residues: CASSWRFTGQGHQPQHF. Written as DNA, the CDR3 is TGTGCCAGCAGTTGGCGATTCACCGGACAGGGGCACCAGCCCCAGCATTTT.

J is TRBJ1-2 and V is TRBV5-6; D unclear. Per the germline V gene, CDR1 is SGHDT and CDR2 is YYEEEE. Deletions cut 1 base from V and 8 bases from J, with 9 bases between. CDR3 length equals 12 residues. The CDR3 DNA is TGTGCCAGCAGCTTGAGACCAGGCGGCTACACCTTC. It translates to CASSLRPGGYTF.

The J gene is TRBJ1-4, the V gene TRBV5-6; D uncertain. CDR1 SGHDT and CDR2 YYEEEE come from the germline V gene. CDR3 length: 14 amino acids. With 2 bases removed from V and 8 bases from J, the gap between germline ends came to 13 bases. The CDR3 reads CASSFLGLGEKLFF. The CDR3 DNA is TGTGCCAGCAGCTTTCTAGGACTCGGGGAAAAACTGTTTTTT.

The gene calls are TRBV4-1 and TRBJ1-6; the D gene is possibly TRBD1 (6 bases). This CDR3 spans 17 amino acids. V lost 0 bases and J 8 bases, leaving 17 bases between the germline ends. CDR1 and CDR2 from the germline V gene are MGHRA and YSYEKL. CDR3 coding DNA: TGCGCCAGCAGCCAAGATCGTCTCGGGACATTAGATTCACCCCTCCACTTT. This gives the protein CASSQDRLGTLDSPLHF.

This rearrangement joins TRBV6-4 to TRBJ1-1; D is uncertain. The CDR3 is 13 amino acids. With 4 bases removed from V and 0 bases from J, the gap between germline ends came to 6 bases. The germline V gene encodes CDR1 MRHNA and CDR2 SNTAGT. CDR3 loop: CASSARMNTEAFF. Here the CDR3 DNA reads TGTGCCAGCAGTGCCAGGATGAACACTGAAGCTTTCTTT.

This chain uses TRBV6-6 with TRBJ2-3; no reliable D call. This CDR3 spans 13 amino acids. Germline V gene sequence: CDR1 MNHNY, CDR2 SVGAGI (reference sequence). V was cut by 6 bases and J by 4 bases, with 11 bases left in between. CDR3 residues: CASSSLGSDTQYF. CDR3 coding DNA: TGTGCCAGCAGCTCCCTGGGATCAGATACGCAGTATTTT.

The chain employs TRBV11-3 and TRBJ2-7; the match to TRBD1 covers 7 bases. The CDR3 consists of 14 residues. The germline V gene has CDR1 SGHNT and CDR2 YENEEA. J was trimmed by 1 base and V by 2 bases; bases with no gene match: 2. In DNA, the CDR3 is TGTGCCAGCAGCTTAACAGGGGTTTCCTACGAGCAGTACTTC. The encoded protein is CASSLTGVSYEQYF.

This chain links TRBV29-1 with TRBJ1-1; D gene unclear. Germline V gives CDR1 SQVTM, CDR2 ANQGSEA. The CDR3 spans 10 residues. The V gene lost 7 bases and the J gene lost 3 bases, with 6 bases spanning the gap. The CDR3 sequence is CSAGHTEAFF. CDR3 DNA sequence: TGCAGCGCCGGTCACACTGAAGCTTTCTTT.

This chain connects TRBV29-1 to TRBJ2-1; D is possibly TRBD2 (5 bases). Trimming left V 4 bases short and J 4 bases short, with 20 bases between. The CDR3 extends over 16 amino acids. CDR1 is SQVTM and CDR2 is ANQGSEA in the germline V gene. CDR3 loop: CSVGVLAGITYNEQFF. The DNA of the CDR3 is TGCAGCGTTGGGGTTCTCGCGGGCATTACTTACAATGAGCAGTTCTTC.

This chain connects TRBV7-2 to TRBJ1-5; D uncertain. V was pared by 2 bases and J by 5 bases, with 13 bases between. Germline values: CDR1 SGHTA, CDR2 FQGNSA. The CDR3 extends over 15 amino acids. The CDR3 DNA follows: TGTGCCAGCAGCTTAAGAGGCGGGGATTATCAGCCCCAGCATTTT. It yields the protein CASSLRGGDYQPQHF.

CDR3 in amino acids: CAIRDANEKLFF. CDR3 DNA sequence: TGTGCCATCAGGGATGCTAATGAAAAACTGTTTTTT. This chain uses TRBV10-3 with TRBJ1-4; D gene uncertain. CDR3 length: 12 residues. Germline CDR1 ENHRY, CDR2 SYGVKD. V shed 6 bases and J shed 3 bases, with 5 bases lying between them.

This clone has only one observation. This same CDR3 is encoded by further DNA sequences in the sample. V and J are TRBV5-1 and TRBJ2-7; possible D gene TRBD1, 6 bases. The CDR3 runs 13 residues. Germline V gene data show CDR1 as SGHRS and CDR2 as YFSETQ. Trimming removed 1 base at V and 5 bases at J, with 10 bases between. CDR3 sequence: CASSLTGTNEQYF. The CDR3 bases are TGCGCCAGCAGCTTGACAGGGACCAACGAGCAGTACTTC. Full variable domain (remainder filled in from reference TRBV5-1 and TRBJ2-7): KAGVTQTPRYLIKTRGQQVTLSCSPISGHRSVSWYQQTPGQGLQFLFEYFSETQRNKGNFPGRFSGRQFSNSRSEMNVSTLELGDSALYLCASSLTGTNEQYFGPGTRLTVT.

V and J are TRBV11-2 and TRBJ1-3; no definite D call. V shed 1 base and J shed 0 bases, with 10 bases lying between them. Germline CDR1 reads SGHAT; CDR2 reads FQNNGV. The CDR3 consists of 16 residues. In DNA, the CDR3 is TGTGCCAGCAGCTTAGTCGGGGAACTCTCTGGAAACACCATATATTTT. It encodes CASSLVGELSGNTIYF.

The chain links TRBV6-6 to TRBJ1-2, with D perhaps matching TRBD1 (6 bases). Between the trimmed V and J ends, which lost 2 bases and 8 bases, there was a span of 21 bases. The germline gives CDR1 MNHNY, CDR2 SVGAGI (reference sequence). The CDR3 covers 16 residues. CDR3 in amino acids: CASSYLDRTFASGYTF. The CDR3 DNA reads TGTGCCAGCAGTTACCTCGACAGGACCTTCGCTTCGGGCTACACCTTC.

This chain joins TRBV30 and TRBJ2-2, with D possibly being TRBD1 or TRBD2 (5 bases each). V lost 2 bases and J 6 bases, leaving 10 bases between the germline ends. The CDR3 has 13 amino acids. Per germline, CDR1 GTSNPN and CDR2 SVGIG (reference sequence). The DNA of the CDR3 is TGTGCCTGGAGTTTAACGGGGCCCGGGGAGCTGTTTTTT. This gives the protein CAWSLTGPGELFF.

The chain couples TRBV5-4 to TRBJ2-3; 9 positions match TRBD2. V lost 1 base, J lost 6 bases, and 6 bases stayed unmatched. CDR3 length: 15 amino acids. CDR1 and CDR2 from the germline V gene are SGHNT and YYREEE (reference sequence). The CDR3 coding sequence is TGTGCCAGCAGCTTGTGTAGCGGGAGTTGGGATACGCAGTATTTT. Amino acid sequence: CASSLCSGSWDTQYF.

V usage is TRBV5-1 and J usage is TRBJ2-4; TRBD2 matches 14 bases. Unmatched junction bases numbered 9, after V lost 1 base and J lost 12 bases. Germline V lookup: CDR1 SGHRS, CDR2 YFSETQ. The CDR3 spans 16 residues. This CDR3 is CASSLQGTSGGSRQYF. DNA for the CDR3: TGCGCCAGCAGCTTGCAAGGGACTAGCGGGGGCTCACGTCAGTACTTC.

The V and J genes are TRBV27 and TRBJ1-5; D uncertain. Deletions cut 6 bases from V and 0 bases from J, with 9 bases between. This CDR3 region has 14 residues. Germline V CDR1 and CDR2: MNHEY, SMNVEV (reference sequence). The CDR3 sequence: CASSLGSSNQPQHF. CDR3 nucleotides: TGTGCCAGCAGCCTCGGGAGTAGCAATCAGCCCCAGCATTTT.

The CDR3: CASSLFSGLGAGNQPQHF. The CDR3 DNA follows: TGTGCCAGCAGTTTATTCTCCGGGTTAGGGGCCGGGAATCAGCCCCAGCATTTT. The chain carries TRBV27 and TRBJ1-5; tentatively, D is TRBD1 (5 bases). Trimming cost V 1 base and J 4 bases, with 20 bases left between them. The germline CDR1 and CDR2 sequences are MNHEY and SMNVEV (reference sequence). This CDR3 contains 18 residues.

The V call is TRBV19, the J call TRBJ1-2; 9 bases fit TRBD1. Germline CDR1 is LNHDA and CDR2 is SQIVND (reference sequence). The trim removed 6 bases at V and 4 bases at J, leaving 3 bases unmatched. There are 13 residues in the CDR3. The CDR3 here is CASSEDRGYGYTF. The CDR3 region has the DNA TGTGCCAGTAGCGAGGACAGGGGCTATGGCTACACCTTC.

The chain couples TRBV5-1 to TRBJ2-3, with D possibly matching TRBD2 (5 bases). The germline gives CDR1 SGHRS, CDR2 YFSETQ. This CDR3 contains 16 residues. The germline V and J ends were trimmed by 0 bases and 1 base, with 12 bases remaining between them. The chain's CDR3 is CASSLDGSTGTDTQYF. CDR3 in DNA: TGCGCCAGCAGCTTGGATGGGAGCACCGGCACAGATACGCAGTATTTT.

CDR3 sequence reads: CASSYEAGGYTF. CDR3 DNA: TGTGCCAGCAGCTACGAGGCTGGCGGCTACACCTTC. This rearrangement joins TRBV2 to TRBJ1-2; no definite D call. Germline CDR1 and CDR2: SNHLY and FYNNEI. CDR3 length: 12 amino acids. Trimming stripped 6 bases from V and 8 bases from J, with 13 bases between.